This T cell receptor beta chain was identified in a study of T cell repertoires in cytomegalovirus infection. Details on this clonotype: Its antigen remains unidentified.

This CDR3 region has 16 residues. J was trimmed by 0 bases and V by 6 bases; bases with no gene match: 10. In TCRdb, the reads were re-called with MiXCR into one record per CDR3 protein. Among about 700,000 distinct CDR3 sequences listed, around a third were seen once. The sequence derives from a human donor in good health (CMV status not recorded). Some clones in this sample may be carry-over from other donors' samples. This sample comprised cultured PBMCs, obtained from culture after CMV antigen stimulation. This chain links TRBV12-3 or TRBV12-4 with TRBJ1-1; 7 bases are a match to TRBD1. The CDR3 DNA reads TGTGCCAGCAGACCTCAGGGGGGAGCCATGAACACTGAAGCTTTCTTT. Translating gives CASRPQGGAMNTEAFF.